A single TCR beta chain is shown here with its context. The data belong to a study of cytomegalovirus exposure and HLA in healthy donors. V gave up 5 bases and J gave up 12 bases, with 25 bases separating them. The germline V gene has CDR1 MNHEY and CDR2 SMNVEV (reference sequence). This CDR3 has 15 residues. Clones were read by immunoSEQ multiplex PCR, and TCRdb kept only the in-frame ones, dropping some. The sample holds 89,000 or so clones, under 95% seen once. The gene calls are TRBV27 and TRBJ2-5, with D perhaps matching TRBD2 (5 bases). The specimen sequenced was PBMCs. The TCR comes from a young woman in good health and CMV-seropositive. CDR3 DNA sequence: TGTGCCAGCAGTCCCCAACTAGACCCCCGAGTTACAAAGTACTTC. Protein: CASSPQLDPRVTKYF.